A selection of T cell receptor beta chains follows, all from one sample in a study of CD8+CD57+ T cells in acquired aplastic anemia. TCRdb used MiXCR to reprocess the reads, holding one entry per CDR3 protein. This sample has fewer than 200,000 distinct CDR3 sequences, with roughly 50% found just once. Input material: sorted CD4+, CD8+, or CD8+CD57+ T cells (not recorded which) from PBMCs. The receptors originated from a human donor with aplastic anemia. CDR3s leave out the opening cysteine and the closing phenylalanine or tryptophan. Clone size is shown for a subset of rows, as once, few, many or a class of expanded clone.

CDR3aa | abundance | v_gene
AIGGGENSYEQY | few | TRBV10-3
ASRAGTAYPYNEQF | - | TRBV6-1
ASSLIQNTEAF | many | TRBV28
ASSSKPYEQY | few | TRBV7-2
ASSLFDRERTEAF | - | TRBV18
ASSQETRASNAF | many | TRBV14
ASSPIVPGLAALEH | - | TRBV6-2/TRBV6-3
SVPDRIYGYT | - | TRBV20-1
ASSPRTGGDYEQY | - | TRBV5-5
ASTVTGYGLGYT | many | TRBV12-3/TRBV12-4
ATGSASTQY | many | TRBV24-1
ASSLWGDTQY | many | TRBV27
ASSDGAGDAYEQY | - | TRBV6-1
ASSQVEGHSYEQY | - | TRBV4-1
AWRGPGSTDTQY | - | TRBV30
AVGMGTGVTETQY | many | TRBV6-1
ANSGGPLGTQY | once | TRBV2
ASKREGDTQY | many | TRBV2
ASSRLGQRNQPQH | - | TRBV2
ASSPGTSGAYNEQF | - | TRBV4-2
ASRGQGANTGELF | many | TRBV5-1
ASRKTGAIDSPLR | - | TRBV6-1
ASSPRGLMGEQY | - | TRBV5-4
AISDSGTSGGGVLSTDTQY | - | TRBV10-3
ASSENLYNSPLH | few | TRBV2
ATSDQGFYGYT | - | TRBV24-1
ASSLGVRQRDYEQY | - | TRBV5-1
SAPTDSQETQY | - | TRBV20-1
ASSLQGPYGYT | - | TRBV12-3/TRBV12-4
ASSPPSGWGTDTQY | few | TRBV11-2
ASSLALAGVNEQY | many | TRBV27
ASSTGQANTEAF | many | TRBV12-3/TRBV12-4
ASSLVQGNPTNEKLF | many | TRBV7-2
ASTQTRYEQY | - | TRBV7-2
ASSHQGAGQPQH | - | TRBV19
ASSQGTETRDSPLH | - | TRBV3-1
ASSFSLAGGQAYEQY | - | TRBV5-4